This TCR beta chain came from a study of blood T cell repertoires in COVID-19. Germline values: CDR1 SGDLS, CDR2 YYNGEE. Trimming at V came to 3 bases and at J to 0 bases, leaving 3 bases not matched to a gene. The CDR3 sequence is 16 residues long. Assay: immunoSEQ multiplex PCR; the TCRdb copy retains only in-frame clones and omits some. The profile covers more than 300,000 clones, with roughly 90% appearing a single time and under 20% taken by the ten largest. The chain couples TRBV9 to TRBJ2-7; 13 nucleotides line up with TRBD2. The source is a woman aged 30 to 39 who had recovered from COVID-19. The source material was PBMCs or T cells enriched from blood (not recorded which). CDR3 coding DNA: TGTGCCAGCAGCGCAGGGACTAGCGGGAACTCCTACGAGCAGTACTTC. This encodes CASSAGTSGNSYEQYF.